One and the same sample provided the 14 T cell receptor beta chains below, sequenced in a study of shared clonotypes between healthy human individuals. The table came from immunoSEQ multiplex PCR; TCRdb's copy has only in-frame clones and leaves some out. The repertoire holds about 2 million clones, 85% to 95% seen once, with 0.1% to 0.15% in the top ten. Sequenced material: naive CD4+ T cells sorted from blood. As for subset: CD45RA+ positively selected. The receptor set was obtained from a man aged 18 to 29 in good health.

The V call is TRBV5-8, the J call TRBJ2-7, with a possible D match to TRBD2 (5 bases). The CDR3 loop spans 13 amino acids. V was cut by 4 bases and J by 2 bases, with 10 bases left in between. Germline lookup yields CDR1 SGHTS and CDR2 YDEGEE. CDR3: CASSHGLTYEQYF. DNA for the CDR3: TGTGCCAGCAGCCATGGACTGACCTACGAGCAGTACTTC.

As to this clone: In the same sample, other DNA sequences code for this CDR3. The chain is built from TRBV6-1 and TRBJ1-2; D perhaps matches TRBD1 (5 bases). CDR3 length equals 12 residues. The germline CDR1 and CDR2 sequences are MNHNS and SASEGT. The V end was cut by 6 bases, the J end by 5 bases, with 10 bases between. The CDR3 DNA sequence: TGTGCCAGCAGCGGGACGGTATATGGCTACACCTTC. It encodes CASSGTVYGYTF.

As concerns this clone: This may be a read error, as it is one base from a much larger clone. The sample holds other DNA sequences that translate to the same CDR3. The chain combines TRBV2 with TRBJ2-7, with 9 positions matching TRBD1. The germline V gene encodes CDR1 SNHLY and CDR2 FYNNEI. The CDR3 is 13 amino acids. V lost 6 bases and J lost 2; bases outside the gene matches: 2. As DNA, the CDR3 is TGTGCCAGCAGCGGGACAGGGACCTACGAGCAGTACTTC. Amino acid sequence: CASSGTGTYEQYF.

This chain links TRBV20-1 with TRBJ2-5; D remains ambiguous. Trimming pared 6 bases from V and 0 bases from J, leaving 5 bases between. The CDR3 is 11 residues long. Germline CDR1 is DFQATT and CDR2 is SNEGSKA (reference sequence). As DNA, the CDR3 is TGCAGTGCCATCGACCAAGAGACCCAGTACTTC. This encodes CSAIDQETQYF.

The chain links TRBV6-6 to TRBJ1-1; maybe TRBD1 (6 bases). The CDR3 is made up of 13 amino acids. Trimming left V 10 bases short and J 0 bases short, with 12 bases between. Germline values: CDR1 MNHNY, CDR2 SVGAGI (reference sequence). This chain's CDR3 is CAITTGLNTEAFF. The CDR3 nucleotides are TGTGCCATTACCACAGGGTTGAACACTGAAGCTTTCTTT.

The V call is TRBV10-3, the J call TRBJ2-3, with 7 bases aligning to TRBD2. CDR3 length: 15 residues. CDR1 ENHRY and CDR2 SYGVKD come from the germline V gene. J lost 2 bases, V lost 6 bases, and 8 bases had no gene match. The CDR3 region has the DNA TGTGCCATCAGAGAATCGACTAGCCTCACAGATACGCAGTATTTT. Residues: CAIRESTSLTDTQYF.

V and J are TRBV7-2 and TRBJ2-1; 10 positions agree with TRBD2. CDR1 is SGHTA and CDR2 is FQGNSA in the germline V gene. V gave up 7 bases and J gave up 6 bases; unmatched junction bases: 9. The CDR3 has 15 residues. This CDR3 reads CASTEGAGGGNEQFF. Here the CDR3 DNA reads TGTGCCAGCACCGAGGGAGCGGGAGGGGGCAATGAGCAGTTCTTC.

This clone showed up just once. This may stem from a read error, because a much larger clone lies one nucleotide away. Different DNA sequences within this sample yield the same CDR3. The chain is built from TRBV6-1 and TRBJ2-2, with 7 positions matching TRBD1. J was trimmed by 0 bases and V by 4 bases; bases with no gene match: 2. Looked up from germline, CDR1 is MNHNS and CDR2 is SASEGT. The length of the CDR3 is 15 residues. This CDR3 reads CASSAGTANTGELFF. CDR3 nucleotides: TGTGCCAGCAGTGCCGGGACAGCGAACACCGGGGAGCTGTTTTTT.

This chain joins TRBV30 and TRBJ1-2; D is uncertain. Looked up from germline, CDR1 is GTSNPN and CDR2 is SVGIG (reference sequence). The germline V and J ends were trimmed by 2 bases and 2 bases, with 9 bases remaining between them. This CDR3 comprises 13 residues. The CDR3 DNA follows: TGTGCCTGGAGTCGGGCCGCGAACTATGGCTACACCTTC. This gives the protein CAWSRAANYGYTF.

The chain couples TRBV10-2 to TRBJ2-1; 8 positions agree with TRBD2. V lost 5 bases and J lost 3; bases outside the gene matches: 12. Per germline, CDR1 WSHSY and CDR2 SAAADI. This CDR3 spans 17 amino acids. DNA for the CDR3: TGCGCCAGCAGTTTTACCCAGCGGGGGCCCTACTACAATGAGCAGTTCTTC. This gives the protein CASSFTQRGPYYNEQFF.

The chain couples TRBV2 to TRBJ1-5; 7 positions agree with TRBD1. V lost 6 bases and J lost 0; bases outside the gene matches: 5. The CDR3 runs 15 residues. CDR1 is SNHLY, CDR2 FYNNEI, per germline. The CDR3 here is CASREQGDSNQPQHF. As DNA, the CDR3 is TGTGCCAGCAGGGAGCAGGGGGATAGCAATCAGCCCCAGCATTTT.

The V and J genes are TRBV6-5 and TRBJ2-1; D unclear. Between the trimmed V and J ends, which lost 3 bases and 0 bases, there was a span of 12 bases. This CDR3 region has 16 residues. Germline CDR1 is MNHEY and CDR2 is SVGAGI. The chain's CDR3 is CASSYSPGPSYNEQFF. CDR3 DNA: TGTGCCAGCAGTTATTCACCGGGCCCCTCCTACAATGAGCAGTTCTTC.

The genes are TRBV28 and TRBJ1-5; 8 bases are shared with TRBD1. Looked up from germline, CDR1 is MDHEN and CDR2 is SYDVKM. V shed 5 bases and J 6 bases; nucleotides not matched to a gene: 12. This CDR3 is built from 16 residues. The CDR3 bases are TGTGCCAGCAGTCCCGGACAGGGAGTAGGGTTTCAGCCCCAGCATTTT. Protein: CASSPGQGVGFQPQHF.

The genes are TRBV27 and TRBJ1-2, with D perhaps matching TRBD1 (5 bases). This CDR3 has 14 residues. CDR1 MNHEY and CDR2 SMNVEV come from the germline V gene (reference sequence). Trimming shortened V by 3 bases and J by 3 bases, and 11 bases separated the two germline ends. The CDR3 DNA is TGTGCCAGCAGTTTTGGGCAGGGTTACTATGGCTACACCTTC. It is translated as CASSFGQGYYGYTF.